The rows below give T cell receptor beta chains drawn from one sample of a study of human CD4 T cells and Enterobacteriaceae. Sequencing used immunoSEQ multiplex PCR; TCRdb keeps in-frame clones, though not all of them. The sample gives 25,000 to 30,000 clones, 70% to 85% of which show up once; around 1.7% is in the top ten. Sequencing used memory CD4+ T cells from blood. The receptors originated from a human donor in good health. Each CDR3 is given with its conserved first and last residue. A D gene is named only where the DNA matches it firmly. The listing skips clone size in some rows; elsewhere it reads once, few, many or a size class.

d_call clone_size j_call v_call cdr3_nt cdr3_aa
NA NA TRBJ1-5 TRBV30 TGTGCCTGGAGTGGGCGTATAGGCAATCAGCCCCAGCATTTT CAWSGRIGNQPQHF
NA once TRBJ2-3 TRBV28 TGTGCCAGCAGCCAGGGTTTTTGGAGTTTGTATTTT CASSQGFWSLYF
NA NA TRBJ2-3 TRBV5-1 TGCGCCAGCAGCTTGGGGCGGAAAGATACGCAGTATTTT CASSLGRKDTQYF
NA NA TRBJ1-2 TRBV18 TGTGCCAGCTCACCGGCATTTTGGGACTATGGCTACACCTTC CASSPAFWDYGYTF
TRBD1 NA TRBJ2-5 TRBV4-1 TGCGCCAGCAGCCAAGAGGGGACAGGTGTAATGAAGACCCAGTACTTC CASSQEGTGVMKTQYF
NA NA TRBJ1-1 TRBV6-1 TGTGCCAGCAGTGAAGGATTTAACACTGAAGCTTTCTTT CASSEGFNTEAFF
NA NA TRBJ2-7 TRBV5-1 TGCGCCAGCAGCTTTCTCCTCGGGCCTGAATACGAGCAGTACTTC CASSFLLGPEYEQYF
TRBD1 few TRBJ2-5 TRBV19 TGTGCCAGTAGTACAAAACGGACAGGGGGCCTCGAGACCCAGTACTTC CASSTKRTGGLETQYF
NA NA TRBJ1-1 TRBV16 TGTGCCAGCAGCCTCCTCGGGACGCTCACTGAAGCTTTCTTT CASSLLGTLTEAFF
NA NA TRBJ2-3 TRBV7-3 TGTGCCAGCAGCCGCCCCCCAGCAGATACGCAGTATTTT CASSRPPADTQYF
TRBD1 NA TRBJ1-1 TRBV5-1 TGCGCCAGCAGCCCCCGGACAGGGTTCATGAACACTGAAGCTTTCTTT CASSPRTGFMNTEAFF
TRBD1 NA TRBJ2-7 TRBV6-6 TGTGCCAGCAGCCAACAGGGGGTGACGTCCTACGAGCAGTACTTC CASSQQGVTSYEQYF
NA NA TRBJ1-3 TRBV19 TGTGCCAGTATGGGCAAAAGGCGACTCGTGGGAAACACCATATATTTT CASMGKRRLVGNTIYF
TRBD1 once TRBJ1-1 TRBV15 TGTGCCACCAGCAGAGTGGGGACAGGGGGCTACACTGAAGCTTTCTTT CATSRVGTGGYTEAFF
NA NA TRBJ2-3 TRBV5-6 TGTGCCAGCAGCTTGTGGCGGGTGAGCACAGATACGCAGTATTTT CASSLWRVSTDTQYF
NA NA TRBJ2-7 TRBV7-2 TGTGCCAGCAGCTCGCAGGGGAACGAGCAGTACTTC CASSSQGNEQYF
TRBD2 NA TRBJ2-1 TRBV2 TGTGCCAGCAACCTACTAGCGGGAGATAATGAGCAGTTCTTC CASNLLAGDNEQFF
TRBD2 few TRBJ2-7 TRBV9 TGTGCCAGCAGCCTCAACCCTAGCGGGGCGCCCTACGAGCAGTACTTC CASSLNPSGAPYEQYF
TRBD2 NA TRBJ2-1 TRBV19 TGTGCCAGTAGGAGGACTAGCGGGAGTCTGGGGGGCAATGAGCAGTTCTTC CASRRTSGSLGGNEQFF
NA few TRBJ1-1 TRBV2 TGTGCCAGCAGTGAAGCTCACCAGACTGAAGCTTTCTTT CASSEAHQTEAFF
NA NA TRBJ2-3 TRBV19 TGTGCCAGTACCGAATCCCTCACAGATACGCAGTATTTT CASTESLTDTQYF
NA NA TRBJ1-1 TRBV19 TGTGCCAGTAGTATCTGGCAGGAAGCTTTCTTT CASSIWQEAFF
NA NA TRBJ2-2 TRBV9 TGTGCCAGCAGCGTAAGGAGCTCCACCGGGGAGCTGTTTTTT CASSVRSSTGELFF
NA NA TRBJ2-5 TRBV7-2 TGTGCCAGCATCCCGGGGGTGAGCCGGGAGACCCAGTACTTC CASIPGVSRETQYF
NA once TRBJ2-3 TRBV19 TGTGCCAGTAGTCCCAGCTTAGTAGTCCCAGATACGCAGTATTTT CASSPSLVVPDTQYF
NA NA TRBJ2-1 TRBV27 TGTGCCAGCAGTACGACTAGGGACTACAATGAGCAGTTCTTC CASSTTRDYNEQFF
TRBD1 NA TRBJ1-5 TRBV28 TGTGCCAGCAGGGCAGGGGGATTCAATCAGCCCCAGCATTTT CASRAGGFNQPQHF
TRBD2 few TRBJ2-1 TRBV28 TGTGCCAGCAGTTCCGGGGTAGCGGGAGGGAGTGAGCAGTTCTTC CASSSGVAGGSEQFF
TRBD1 NA TRBJ1-5 TRBV6-1 TGTGCCAGCAGGTACAGGGGAAGCAATCAGCCCCAGCATTTT CASRYRGSNQPQHF
TRBD1 NA TRBJ1-4 TRBV25-1 TGTGCTAGCAGTGAATTACGGACAGGGGCTGAAAAACTGTTTTTT CASSELRTGAEKLFF
NA NA TRBJ2-1 TRBV19 TGTGCCAGTAAAGGCTCCTACAATGAGCAGTTCTTC CASKGSYNEQFF
NA NA TRBJ2-5 TRBV9 TGTGCCAGCAGCCACTCCCACAGCGACCAAGAGACCCAGTACTTC CASSHSHSDQETQYF
NA NA TRBJ2-1 TRBV9 TGTGCCAGCAGCGAGGCCCCTACCAATGAGCAGTTCTTC CASSEAPTNEQFF
NA NA TRBJ2-1 TRBV27 TGTGCCAGCACACACAGGGGAGGCTACAATGAGCAGTTCTTC CASTHRGGYNEQFF
NA NA TRBJ2-4 TRBV2 TGTGCCAGCACAGCCGAGGGCCTAGCCAAAAACATTCAGTACTTC CASTAEGLAKNIQYF
NA NA TRBJ2-6 TRBV30 TGTGCCTGGAGTTACTCCTCTGGGGCCAACGTCCTGACTTTC CAWSYSSGANVLTF
NA NA TRBJ1-5 TRBV5-1 TGCGCCAGCAGCTTGGGAGCCAATCAGCCCCAGCATTTT CASSLGANQPQHF
NA NA TRBJ2-1 TRBV28 TGTGCCAGCAGTGGGGTCCCGGTTGGGGTCAGGAGGGATGAGCAGTTCTTC CASSGVPVGVRRDEQFF
NA NA TRBJ1-5 TRBV5-4 TGTGCCAGCAGCTTGGGGGGGCTCGATCAGCCCCAGCATTTT CASSLGGLDQPQHF
NA NA TRBJ2-3 TRBV5-1 TGCGCCAGCAGCTTCCCGGGGGATGATACGCAGTATTTT CASSFPGDDTQYF